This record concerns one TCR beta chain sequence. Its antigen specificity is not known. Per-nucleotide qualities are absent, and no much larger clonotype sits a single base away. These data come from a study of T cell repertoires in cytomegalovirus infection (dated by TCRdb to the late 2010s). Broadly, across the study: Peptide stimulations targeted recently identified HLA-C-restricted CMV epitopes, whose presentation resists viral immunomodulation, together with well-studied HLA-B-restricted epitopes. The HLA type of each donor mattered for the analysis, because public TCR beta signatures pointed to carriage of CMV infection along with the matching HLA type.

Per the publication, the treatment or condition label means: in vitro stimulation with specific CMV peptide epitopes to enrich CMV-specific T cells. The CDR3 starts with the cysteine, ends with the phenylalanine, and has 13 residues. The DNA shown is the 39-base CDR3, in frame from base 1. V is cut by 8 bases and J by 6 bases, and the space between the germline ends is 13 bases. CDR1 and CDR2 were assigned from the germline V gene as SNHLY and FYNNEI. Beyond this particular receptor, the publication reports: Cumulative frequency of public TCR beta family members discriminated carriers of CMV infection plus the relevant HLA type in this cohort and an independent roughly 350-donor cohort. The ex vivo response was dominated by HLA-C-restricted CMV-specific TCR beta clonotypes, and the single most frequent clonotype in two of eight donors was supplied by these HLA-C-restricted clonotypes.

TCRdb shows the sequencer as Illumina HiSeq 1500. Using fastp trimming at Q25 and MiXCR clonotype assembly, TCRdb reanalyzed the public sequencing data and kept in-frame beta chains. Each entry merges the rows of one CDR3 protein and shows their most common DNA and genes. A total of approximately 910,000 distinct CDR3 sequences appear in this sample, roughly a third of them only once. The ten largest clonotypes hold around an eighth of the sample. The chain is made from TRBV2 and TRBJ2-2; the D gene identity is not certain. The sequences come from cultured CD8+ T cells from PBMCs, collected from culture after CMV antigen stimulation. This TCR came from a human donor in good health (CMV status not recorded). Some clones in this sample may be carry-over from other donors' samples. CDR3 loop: CASRSNPSGELFF. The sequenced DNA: TGTGCCAGCCGCAGTAACCCTTCCGGGGAGCTGTTTTTT. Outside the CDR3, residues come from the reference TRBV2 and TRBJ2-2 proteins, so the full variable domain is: EPEVTQTPSHQVTQMGQEVILRCVPISNHLYFYWYRQILGQKVEFLVSFYNNEISEKSEIFDDQFSVERPDGSNFTLKIRSTKLEDSAMYFCASRSNPSGELFFGEGSRLTVL.